The 5 T cell receptor beta chains listed next were all sequenced from one sample in a study of blood T cells in healthy people across ages. A second PCR, run for about 7 to 12 cycles, used a sample-barcoded 5' primer plus a J-beta primer mix. Via MiXCR, TCRdb re-called the 5' RACE reads, giving one row per CDR3 protein. The table has about 760,000 distinct CDR3 sequences, roughly 25% seen once. This sample was also put to use in a study of T cells of mothers and their children.

Sequencing was done on a sample of blood. These receptors originate from a boy aged 5 to 17 in good health.

This clonotype showed up just a few times. The chain has TRBV20-1 and TRBJ1-2; TRBD1 might be the D (6 bases). Germline lookup yields CDR1 DFQATT and CDR2 SNEGSKA (reference sequence). V was trimmed by 7 bases and J by 8 bases, leaving 17 bases between them. The CDR3 has 12 amino acids. CDR3 nucleotides: TGCAGTGTCAGAGAAGGGGGTGACGGCTACACCTTC. Its translation: CSVREGGDGYTF.

This sequence joins TRBV7-8 and TRBJ2-5; 8 positions match TRBD1. From germline, CDR1 is SGHVS and CDR2 FQNEAQ. With V trimmed by 5 bases and J by 4 bases, 12 bases remained unmatched. The CDR3 consists of 16 residues. Here the CDR3 DNA reads TGTGCCAGCAGCCCCTGGGACAGGACTTTGGTAGAGACCCAGTACTTC. Translated, it gives CASSPWDRTLVETQYF.

There are a few counts of this clonotype. This chain joins TRBV27 and TRBJ2-7; a possible D gene is TRBD1 (6 bases). The V end lost 5 bases, the J end lost 2 bases, and 10 bases lay between the germline ends. This CDR3 is 13 amino acids long. Germline CDR1 MNHEY, CDR2 SMNVEV (reference sequence). The CDR3 nucleotides are TGTGCCAGCAGTGACAGGACAACCTACGAGCAGTACTTC. Translated, it gives CASSDRTTYEQYF.

The gene calls are TRBV6-1 and TRBJ2-7; 8 nucleotides agree with TRBD2. TRBJ2-5 explains the end of the DNA better; the J call may be wrong. The CDR3 runs to 17 residues. Germline values: CDR1 MNHNS, CDR2 SASEGT. CDR3 coding DNA: TGTGCCAGCAGCCCCACGACTGGGCGGGGGGCCCCAGAGACCCAGTACTTC. Its translation is CASSPTTGRGAPETQYF.

V gene TRBV20-1 combines with J gene TRBJ2-7, with D perhaps given as TRBD1 or TRBD2 (5 bases each). The germline CDR1 and CDR2 sequences are DFQATT and SNEGSKA (reference sequence). Trimming took 0 bases from V and 3 from J, leaving 9 bases between them. CDR3 length: 13 amino acids. The chain's CDR3 is CSAREEGHYEQYF. The CDR3 DNA sequence: TGCAGTGCTAGAGAAGAGGGGCACTACGAGCAGTACTTC.